Here is one T cell receptor beta chain with its context. The antigen it recognizes is unknown. Nothing much larger sits one base from this clone, and base qualities are not available. The data were obtained in a study of blood T cell repertoires in COVID-19 (TCRdb year 2020). About the investigation overall: Samples covering the acute and convalescent phases of COVID-19 were provided by collaborators in the United States, Italy and Spain. The prospective study material was composed of cDNA or gDNA derived from T cells, B-cell-depleted T cells, or PBMCs. Subjects who had been exposed to COVID-19, were actively infected with it, or had recovered from it provided the deeply sampled blood TCRbeta repertoires that made up the dataset. The repertoires were made available in a free public database intended to serve as a resource for research on the immune response to SARS-CoV-2. The samples were drawn from the first 160 participants of the ongoing ImmuneRACE study and from 1,254 subjects provided by 6 global collaborators. Nearly every sample came with metadata listing a de-identified subject ID, COVID-19 status, age in years and sex. Where available, HLA class I and class II types were obtained from metadata supplied by the sample provider rather than from assay-based typing. Overall results and qualifications from the work: Clinical and demographic metadata were provided uncurated, with the amount varying by source and participant.

The immunoSEQ Assay, a bias-controlled multiplex PCR, was used to amplify TCRbeta CDR3 regions from genomic DNA. The original pipeline was this. The number of nucleated cells in each sample was estimated from the amplification of reference gene primers within the assay. To quantify the absolute abundance of each unique TCRbeta CDR3 rearrangement, sequence reads were collapsed and filtered. For each sample, productive Simpson clonality was calculated as the square root of Simpson's diversity index across productive rearrangements. TCRdb re-hosts the immuneACCESS table, in-frame sequences only. Its copies lack some clones; in the studies checked, an unresolved V gene accounts for under half of them, and the cause for the rest is not known. The V and J calls and clone size are taken from that table; D and trimming were inferred from the DNA. In all, the sample holds under 85,000 clones, and roughly 86% of those were seen once. Roughly an eighth of the sample goes to the ten largest clones.

Collaborating institutions collected whole blood in K2EDTA tubes following their own protocols. Collaborator samples were shipped for TCRbeta analysis as frozen whole blood, isolated PBMCs, or DNA extracted from either sample type. The sequenced material came from peripheral blood. The sequence came from a human donor in a cohort sampled during active COVID-19.

The DNA reads as follows: TGTGCCAGCAGCCCACAGGCCTCTGGGGCCAACGTCCTGACTTTC. Translated, this gives CASSPQASGANVLTF. The rearranged chain carries TRBV6-2 or TRBV6-3 and TRBJ2-6; TRBD1 is possibly the D segment (5 matching bases). CDR1 and CDR2 are drawn from the germline V gene: MNHEY, SVGEGT. V loses 6 bases of germline sequence and J loses 0 bases, and the interval between the two ends is 9 bases. The CDR3 spans 15 residues, from the cysteine through the phenylalanine. Only the CDR3 portion is preserved as DNA: 45 bases, with reading frame beginning at the first base.